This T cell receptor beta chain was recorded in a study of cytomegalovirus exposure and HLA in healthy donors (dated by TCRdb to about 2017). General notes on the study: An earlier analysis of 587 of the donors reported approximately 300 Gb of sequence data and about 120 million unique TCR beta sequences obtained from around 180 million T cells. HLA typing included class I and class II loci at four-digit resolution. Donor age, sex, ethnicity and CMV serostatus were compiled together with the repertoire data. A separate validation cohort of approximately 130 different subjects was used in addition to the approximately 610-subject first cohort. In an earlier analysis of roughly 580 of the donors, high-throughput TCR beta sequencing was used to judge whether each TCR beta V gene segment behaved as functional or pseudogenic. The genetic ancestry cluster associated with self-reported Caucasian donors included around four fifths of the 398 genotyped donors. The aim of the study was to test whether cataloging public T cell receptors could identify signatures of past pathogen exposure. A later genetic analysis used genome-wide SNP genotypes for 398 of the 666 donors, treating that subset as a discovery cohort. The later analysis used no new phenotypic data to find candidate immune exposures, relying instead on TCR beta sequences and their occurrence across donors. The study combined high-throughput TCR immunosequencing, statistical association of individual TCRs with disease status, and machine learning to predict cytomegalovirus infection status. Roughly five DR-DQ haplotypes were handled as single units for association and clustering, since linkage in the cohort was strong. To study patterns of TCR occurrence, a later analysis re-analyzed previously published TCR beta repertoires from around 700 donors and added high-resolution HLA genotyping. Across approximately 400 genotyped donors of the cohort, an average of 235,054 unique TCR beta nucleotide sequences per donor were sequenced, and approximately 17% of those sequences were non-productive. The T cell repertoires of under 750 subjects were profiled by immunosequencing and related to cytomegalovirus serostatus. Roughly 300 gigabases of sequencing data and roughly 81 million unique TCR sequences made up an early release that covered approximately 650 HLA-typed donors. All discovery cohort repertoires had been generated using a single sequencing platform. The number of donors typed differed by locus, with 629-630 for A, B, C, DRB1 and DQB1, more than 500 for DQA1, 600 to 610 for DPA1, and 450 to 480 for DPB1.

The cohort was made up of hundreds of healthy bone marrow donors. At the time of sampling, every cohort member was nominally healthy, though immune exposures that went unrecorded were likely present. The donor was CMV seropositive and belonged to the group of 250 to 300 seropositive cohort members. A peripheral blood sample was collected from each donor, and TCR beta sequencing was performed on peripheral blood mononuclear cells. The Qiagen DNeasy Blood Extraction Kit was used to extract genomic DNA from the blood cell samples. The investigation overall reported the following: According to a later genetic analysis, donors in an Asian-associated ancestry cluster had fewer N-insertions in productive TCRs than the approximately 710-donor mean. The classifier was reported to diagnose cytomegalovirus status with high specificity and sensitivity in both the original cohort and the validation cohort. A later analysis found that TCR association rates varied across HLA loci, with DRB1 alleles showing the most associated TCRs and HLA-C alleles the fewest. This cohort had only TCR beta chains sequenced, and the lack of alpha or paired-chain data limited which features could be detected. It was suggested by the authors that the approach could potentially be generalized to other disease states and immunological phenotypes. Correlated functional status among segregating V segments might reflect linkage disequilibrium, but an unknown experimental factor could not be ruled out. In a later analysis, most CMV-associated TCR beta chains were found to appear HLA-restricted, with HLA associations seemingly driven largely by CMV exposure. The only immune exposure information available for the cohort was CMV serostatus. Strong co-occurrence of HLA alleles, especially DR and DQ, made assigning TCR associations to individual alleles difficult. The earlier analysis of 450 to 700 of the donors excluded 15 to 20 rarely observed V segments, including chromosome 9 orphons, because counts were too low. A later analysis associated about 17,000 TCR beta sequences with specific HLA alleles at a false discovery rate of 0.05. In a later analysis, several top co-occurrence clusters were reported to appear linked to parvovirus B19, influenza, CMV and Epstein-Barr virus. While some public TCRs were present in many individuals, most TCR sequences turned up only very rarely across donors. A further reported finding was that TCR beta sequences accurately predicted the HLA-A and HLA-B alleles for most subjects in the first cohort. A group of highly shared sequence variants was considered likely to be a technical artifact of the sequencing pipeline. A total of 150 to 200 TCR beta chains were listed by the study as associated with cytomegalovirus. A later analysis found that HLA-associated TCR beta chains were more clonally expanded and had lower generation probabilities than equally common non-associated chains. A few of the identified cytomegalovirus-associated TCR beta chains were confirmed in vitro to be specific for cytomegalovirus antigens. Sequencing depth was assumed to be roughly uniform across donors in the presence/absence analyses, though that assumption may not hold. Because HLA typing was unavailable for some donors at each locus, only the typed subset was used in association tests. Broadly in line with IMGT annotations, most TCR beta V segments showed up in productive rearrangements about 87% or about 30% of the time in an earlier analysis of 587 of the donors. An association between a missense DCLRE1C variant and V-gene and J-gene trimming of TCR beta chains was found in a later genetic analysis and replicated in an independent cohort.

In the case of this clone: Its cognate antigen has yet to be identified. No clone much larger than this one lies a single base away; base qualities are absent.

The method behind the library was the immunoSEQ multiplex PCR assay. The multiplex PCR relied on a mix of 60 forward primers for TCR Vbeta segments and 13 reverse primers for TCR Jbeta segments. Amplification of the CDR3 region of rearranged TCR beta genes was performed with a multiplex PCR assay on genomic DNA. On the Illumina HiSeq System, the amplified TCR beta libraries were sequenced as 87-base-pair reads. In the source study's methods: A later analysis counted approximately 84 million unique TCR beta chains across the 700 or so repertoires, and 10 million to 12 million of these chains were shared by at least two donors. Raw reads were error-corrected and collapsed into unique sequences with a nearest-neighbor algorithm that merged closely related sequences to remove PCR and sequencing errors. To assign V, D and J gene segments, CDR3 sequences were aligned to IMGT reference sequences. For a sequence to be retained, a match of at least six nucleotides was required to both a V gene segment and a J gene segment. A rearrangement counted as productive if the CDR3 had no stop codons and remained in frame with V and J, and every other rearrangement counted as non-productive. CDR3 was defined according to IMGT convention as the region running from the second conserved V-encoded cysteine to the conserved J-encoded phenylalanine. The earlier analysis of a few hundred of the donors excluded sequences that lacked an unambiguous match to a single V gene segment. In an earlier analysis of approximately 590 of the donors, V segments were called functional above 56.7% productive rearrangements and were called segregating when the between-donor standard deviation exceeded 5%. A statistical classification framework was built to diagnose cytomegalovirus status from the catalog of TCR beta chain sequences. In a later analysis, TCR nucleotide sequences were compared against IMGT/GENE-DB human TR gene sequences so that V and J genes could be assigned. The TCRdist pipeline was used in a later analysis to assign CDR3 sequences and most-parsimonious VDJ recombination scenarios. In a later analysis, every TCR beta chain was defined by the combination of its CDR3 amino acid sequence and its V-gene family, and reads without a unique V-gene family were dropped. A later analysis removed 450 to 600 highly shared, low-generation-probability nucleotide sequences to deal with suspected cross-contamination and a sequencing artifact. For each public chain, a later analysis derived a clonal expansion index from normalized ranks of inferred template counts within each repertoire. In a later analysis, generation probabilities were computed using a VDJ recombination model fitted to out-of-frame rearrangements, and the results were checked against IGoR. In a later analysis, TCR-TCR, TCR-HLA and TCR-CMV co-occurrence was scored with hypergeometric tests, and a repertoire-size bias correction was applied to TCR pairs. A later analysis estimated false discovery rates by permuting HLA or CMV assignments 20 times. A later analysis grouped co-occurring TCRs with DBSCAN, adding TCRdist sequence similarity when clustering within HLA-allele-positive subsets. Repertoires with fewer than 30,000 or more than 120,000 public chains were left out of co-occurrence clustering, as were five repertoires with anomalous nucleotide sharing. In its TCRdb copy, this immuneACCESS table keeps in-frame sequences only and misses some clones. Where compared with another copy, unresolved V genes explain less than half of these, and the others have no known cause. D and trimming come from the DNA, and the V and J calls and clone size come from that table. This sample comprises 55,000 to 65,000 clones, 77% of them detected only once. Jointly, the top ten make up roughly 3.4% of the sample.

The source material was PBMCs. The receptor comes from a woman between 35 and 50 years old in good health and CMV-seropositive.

The nucleotide sequence reads TGTGCCAGCAGCTTAGATCTAGCGGGGGGAGATGAGCAGTTCTTC. This yields the protein CASSLDLAGGDEQFF. In this chain, TRBV7-9 is recombined with TRBJ2-1; 11 central bases correspond to TRBD2. The CDR3 goes from the cysteine to the phenylalanine over 15 residues. CDR3 DNA only is kept here, 45 bases in frame from base 1. Relative to germline, V is missing 1 base and J is missing 8 bases, with 4 bases of the junction outside any gene match. The germline V gene (reference sequence) specifies SEHNR as CDR1 and FQNEAQ as CDR2.